Listed below are T cell receptor beta chains from one sample, sequenced in a study of cytomegalovirus exposure and HLA in healthy donors. Assay used: immunoSEQ multiplex PCR; TCRdb lists only in-frame clones, some missing. The sample has fewer than 150,000 clones, approximately 80% seen once. Sequencing input: PBMCs. All receptors derive from a woman aged 18-29 years in good health and CMV-seronegative. Each CDR3 is given with its conserved first and last residue. The order of the fields is V gene, J gene, D gene, clone size, CDR3 DNA, CDR3 protein. D genes are given only for firm matches. The listing skips clone size in some rows; elsewhere it reads once, few, many or a size class.

TRBV28,TRBJ2-3,TRBD2,-,TGTGCCAGCATTACCGGGGGGGCGGAATCAGATACGCAGTATTTT,CASITGGAESDTQYF
TRBV28,TRBJ1-6,-,-,TGTGCCAGCAGTTTCACAGGGCGATCACCCCTCCACTTT,CASSFTGRSPLHF
TRBV30,TRBJ1-6,-,once,TGTGCCTGGAGCGCCTTACGGCCGGGGAGCTCCTATAATTCACCCCTCCACTTT,CAWSALRPGSSYNSPLHF
TRBV6-5,TRBJ1-4,TRBD1,-,TGTGCCAGCAGTCGGGACAGGGGAGGCAACGAAAAACTGTTTTTT,CASSRDRGGNEKLFF
TRBV19,TRBJ1-5,-,-,TGTGCCAGTAGTACCGCAGGGGAAGAAGGACAGCCCCAGCATTTT,CASSTAGEEGQPQHF
TRBV28,TRBJ1-1,-,few,TGTGCCAGCAGGGGGCAGGTCACTGAAGCTTTCTTT,CASRGQVTEAFF
TRBV5-5,TRBJ2-1,-,-,TGTGCCAGCAGCTCCAGGGTCTACAATGAGCAGTTCTTC,CASSSRVYNEQFF
TRBV5-4,TRBJ2-6,-,few,TGTGCCAGCAAAGGGGGGACAGAGATCATCAACGTCCTGACTTTC,CASKGGTEIINVLTF
TRBV11-3,TRBJ2-5,TRBD1,-,TGTGCCAGCAGCTTCACACAGGGGTATGAAGAGACCCAGTACTTC,CASSFTQGYEETQYF
TRBV5-5,TRBJ2-7,-,-,TGTGCCAGCAGCTTGGCTACGGGGGTCTCCTACGAGCAGTACTTC,CASSLATGVSYEQYF
TRBV7-9,TRBJ2-3,TRBD2,-,TGTGCCAGCAGCTTAGATGCGGGGGGTAGCACAGATACGCAGTATTTT,CASSLDAGGSTDTQYF
TRBV6-4,TRBJ2-1,TRBD2,-,TGTGCCAGCAGTGAACTAGCGGGAGGGGGCGATGAGCAGTTCTTC,CASSELAGGGDEQFF
TRBV18,TRBJ1-5,-,-,TGTGCCAGCTCACCATTGGAGATACAGGGTCGTCATAGCAATCAGCCCCAGCATTTT,CASSPLEIQGRHSNQPQHF